Listed below are T cell receptor beta chains from one sample, sequenced in a study of Graves' ophthalmopathy and Graves' hyperthyroidism. One entry per CDR3 protein results from TCRdb running MiXCR on the multiplex PCR reads. The sample holds around 1.1 million distinct CDR3 sequences, roughly 35% seen once. Sequenced: peripheral blood or thyroid tissue (not recorded which). Every receptor here comes from an adult man with Graves' hyperthyroidism. CDR3s include the opening cysteine and the closing phenylalanine or tryptophan. The D gene is left open where the match is weak. The listing skips clone size in some rows; elsewhere it reads once, few, many or a size class.

j_call,v_call,clone_size,d_call,cdr3_aa,cdr3_nt
TRBJ1-4,TRBV6-5,-,-,CASSFGQRNEKLFF,TGTGCCAGCAGTTTCGGACAGAGGAATGAAAAACTGTTTTTT
TRBJ2-7,TRBV6-2/TRBV6-3,many,-,CATGQSYEQYF,TGTGCCACCGGACAGAGCTACGAGCAGTACTTC
TRBJ2-5,TRBV5-1,many,TRBD1,CASSLDADREETQYF,TGCGCCAGCAGCTTGGATGCGGACAGGGAAGAGACCCAGTACTTC
TRBJ1-2,TRBV28,-,-,CASSFEELANYGYTF,TGTGCCAGCAGTTTCGAGGAGCTAGCTAACTATGGCTACACCTTC
TRBJ1-4,TRBV15,-,-,CATSRHRDPEKLFF,TGTGCCACCAGCAGACACAGGGACCCTGAAAAACTGTTTTTT
TRBJ1-5,TRBV25-1,many,TRBD1,CASSEGTGNNQPQHF,TGTGCCAGCAGTGAAGGGACAGGGAACAATCAGCCCCAGCATTTT
TRBJ1-1,TRBV29-1,many,-,CSVWGVRQSVTEAFF,TGCAGCGTTTGGGGAGTCAGGCAGTCGGTCACTGAAGCTTTCTTT
TRBJ2-5,TRBV7-8,-,-,CASSQRVTGTQYF,TGTGCCAGCAGCCAAAGGGTAACAGGGACACAGTACTTC
TRBJ1-6,TRBV7-8,-,-,CASSALWGQRASPLHF,TGTGCCAGCAGCGCCTTATGGGGCCAACGCGCTTCACCCCTCCACTTT
TRBJ2-5,TRBV9,-,-,CASSSGGRPETQYF,TGTGCCAGCAGTTCCGGGGGGCGCCCAGAGACCCAGTACTTC
TRBJ1-2,TRBV29-1,-,-,CSLAGSTNYGYTF,TGCAGCTTAGCAGGCTCCACTAACTATGGCTACACCTTC
TRBJ2-6,TRBV7-9,once,-,CASSLFIGANVLTF,TGTGCCAGCAGCTTGTTTATAGGGGCCAACGTCCTGACTTTC
TRBJ2-7,TRBV5-1,many,TRBD1,CASSLRDRGPYEQYF,TGCGCCAGCAGCCTCCGGGACAGGGGGCCCTACGAGCAGTACTTC
TRBJ1-4,TRBV20-1,many,-,CSAAGGPFEKLFF,TGCAGTGCTGCCGGTGGGCCCTTTGAAAAACTGTTTTTT
TRBJ1-2,TRBV7-9,-,-,CASSLGRVYGYTF,TGTGCCAGCAGCTTAGGTCGAGTCTATGGCTACACCTTC
TRBJ2-5,TRBV10-3,many,-,CAISESGVGLETQYF,TGTGCCATCAGTGAGTCGGGGGTGGGCCTCGAGACCCAGTACTTC
TRBJ1-1,TRBV19,few,TRBD1,CASSSRTGSMVTEAFF,TGTGCCAGTAGTAGCCGGACAGGGAGTATGGTCACTGAAGCTTTCTTT
TRBJ1-6,TRBV6-2/TRBV6-3,-,-,CASSYGGGTSPLHF,TGTGCCAGCAGTTATGGTGGAGGGACTTCACCCCTCCACTTT
TRBJ2-5,TRBV6-5,many,TRBD2,CASSYWGGQETQYF,TGTGCCAGCAGTTACTGGGGGGGTCAAGAGACCCAGTACTTC
TRBJ1-2,TRBV9,once,-,CASSVSGGVGGYTF,TGTGCCAGCAGCGTATCCGGGGGTGTGGGTGGCTACACCTTC
TRBJ2-2,TRBV30,once,-,CAWSGLGELFF,TGTGCCTGGAGTGGTCTCGGGGAGCTGTTTTTT
TRBJ1-2,TRBV12-3/TRBV12-4,few,-,CASSLAGRMHGYTF,TGTGCCAGCAGTTTAGCTGGCAGGATGCATGGCTACACCTTC
TRBJ1-1,TRBV7-8,few,-,CASSPVENTEAFF,TGTGCCAGCAGCCCCGTTGAAAACACTGAAGCTTTCTTT
TRBJ2-5,TRBV7-9,many,-,CASRPPPRETQYF,TGTGCCAGCAGACCCCCCCCAAGAGAGACCCAGTACTTC
TRBJ2-7,TRBV2,many,TRBD1,CASSTGTGIYEQYF,TGTGCCAGCAGCACCGGGACAGGGATCTACGAGCAGTACTTC
TRBJ1-1,TRBV6-2/TRBV6-3,few,-,CASSYRGGSAEAFF,TGTGCCAGCAGTTACCGGGGGGGGTCGGCTGAAGCTTTCTTT
TRBJ2-3,TRBV24-1,-,TRBD2,CATSARLLAGVPDTQYF,TGTGCCACCAGTGCCCGCTTACTAGCGGGAGTTCCAGATACGCAGTATTTT
TRBJ2-6,TRBV10-3,-,-,CAITRGHSGANVLTF,TGTGCCATCACTCGGGGCCACTCTGGGGCCAACGTCCTGACTTTC
TRBJ2-5,TRBV9,many,-,CASSVVGSKLETQYF,TGTGCCAGCAGCGTAGTCGGTAGTAAGTTGGAGACCCAGTACTTC
TRBJ1-1,TRBV9,-,-,CASSVEAGYTEAFF,TGTGCCAGCAGCGTAGAAGCGGGTTACACTGAAGCTTTCTTT
TRBJ2-7,TRBV12-3/TRBV12-4,-,-,CASSALAVAEQYF,TGTGCCAGCAGCGCCCTCGCCGTGGCCGAGCAGTACTTC
TRBJ2-6,TRBV29-1,-,TRBD1,CGVATGDEVLTF,TGCGGCGTGGCAACAGGGGATGAGGTCCTGACTTTC
TRBJ1-5,TRBV9,many,-,CASSEKGGFNQPQHF,TGTGCCAGCAGTGAAAAAGGGGGATTCAATCAGCCCCAGCATTTT
TRBJ2-7,TRBV19,-,TRBD1,CASSNFRQGDSYEQYF,TGTGCCAGTAGTAACTTCCGACAGGGCGACTCCTACGAGCAGTACTTC
TRBJ1-5,TRBV2,-,TRBD1,CASSGKFGQGFQPQHF,TGTGCCAGCAGTGGGAAATTTGGACAGGGGTTTCAGCCCCAGCATTTT
TRBJ2-5,TRBV6-6,-,TRBD2,CASSAIREAQYF,TGTGCCAGCAGTGCCATACGGGAGGCCCAGTACTTC
TRBJ2-7,TRBV5-5,once,-,CASSLSGTHPHEQYF,TGTGCCAGCAGCTTGTCAGGCACCCACCCCCACGAGCAGTACTTC